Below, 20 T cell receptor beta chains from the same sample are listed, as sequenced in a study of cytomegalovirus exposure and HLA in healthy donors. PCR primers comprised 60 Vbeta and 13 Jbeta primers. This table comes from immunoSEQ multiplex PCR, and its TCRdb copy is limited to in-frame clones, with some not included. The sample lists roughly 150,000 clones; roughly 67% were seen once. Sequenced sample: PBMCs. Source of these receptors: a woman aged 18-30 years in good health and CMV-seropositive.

The DNA of the CDR3 is TGTGCCAGCAAGGAGAGCCCCTACGAGCAGTACTTC. Translated, it gives CASKESPYEQYF. V is TRBV2 and J is TRBJ2-7, with D unresolved. CDR1 and CDR2 (germline): SNHLY, FYNNEI. The V end was cut by 7 bases, the J end by 2 bases, with 9 bases between. The CDR3 runs to 12 residues.

The CDR3 sequence: CASSRLWNTEAFF. The CDR3, as DNA: TGTGCCAGCAGTCGGTTGTGGAACACTGAAGCTTTCTTT. The chain employs TRBV11-2 and TRBJ1-1, with D unresolved. The CDR3 consists of 13 residues. The ends were cut back, 6 bases at V and 1 base at J, with 9 bases in the middle. CDR1 and CDR2 from the germline V gene are SGHAT and FQNNGV.

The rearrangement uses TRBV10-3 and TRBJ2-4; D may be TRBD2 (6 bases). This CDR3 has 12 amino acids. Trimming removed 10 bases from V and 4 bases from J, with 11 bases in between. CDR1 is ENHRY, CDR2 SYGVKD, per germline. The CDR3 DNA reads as TGTGCCACCCAGGAGGGGAAAAACATTCAGTACTTC. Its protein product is CATQEGKNIQYF.

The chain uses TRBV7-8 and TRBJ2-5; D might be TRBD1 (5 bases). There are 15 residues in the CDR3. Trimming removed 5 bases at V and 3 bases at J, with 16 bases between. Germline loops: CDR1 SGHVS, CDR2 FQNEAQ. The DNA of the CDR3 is TGTGCCAGCAGCCGCGACAGACCTTTAGAAGAGACCCAGTACTTC. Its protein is CASSRDRPLEETQYF.

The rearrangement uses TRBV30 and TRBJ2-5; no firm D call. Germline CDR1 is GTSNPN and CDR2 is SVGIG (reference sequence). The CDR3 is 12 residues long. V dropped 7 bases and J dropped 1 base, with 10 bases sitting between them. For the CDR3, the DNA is TGTGCCTATGAACAGCTCCAAGAGACCCAGTACTTC. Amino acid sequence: CAYEQLQETQYF.

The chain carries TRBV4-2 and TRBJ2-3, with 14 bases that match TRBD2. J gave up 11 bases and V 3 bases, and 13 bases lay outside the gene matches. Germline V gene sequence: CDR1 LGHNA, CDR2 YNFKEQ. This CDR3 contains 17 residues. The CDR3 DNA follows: TGTGCCAGCAGCCAGCCTGTCGGGACTAGCGGGGGCGCGGGGCAGTATTTT. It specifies CASSQPVGTSGGAGQYF.

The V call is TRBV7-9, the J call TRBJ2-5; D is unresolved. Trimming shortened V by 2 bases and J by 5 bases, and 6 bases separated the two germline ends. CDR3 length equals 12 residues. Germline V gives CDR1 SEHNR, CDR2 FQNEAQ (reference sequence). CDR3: CASSLLRETQYF. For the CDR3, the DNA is TGTGCCAGCAGCTTACTCCGGGAGACCCAGTACTTC.

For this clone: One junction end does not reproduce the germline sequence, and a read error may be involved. The CDR3 loop reads CSSSLNDREEVANEKLFF. In nucleotides, the CDR3 is TGTTCCAGCAGCTTAAACGACAGGGAAGAGGTAGCTAATGAAAAACTGTTTTTT. The chain links TRBV7-9 to TRBJ1-4; 7 positions agree with TRBD1. This CDR3 is 18 amino acids long. Germline CDR1 is SEHNR and CDR2 is FQNEAQ (reference sequence). The whole variable domain, filled in from reference TRBV7-9 and TRBJ1-4, reads DTGVSQNPRHKITKRGQNVTFRCDPISEHNRLYWYRQTLGQGPEFLTYFQNEAQLEKSRLLSDRFSAERPKGSFSTLEIQRTEQGDSAMYLCSSSLNDREEVANEKLFFGSGTQLSVL.

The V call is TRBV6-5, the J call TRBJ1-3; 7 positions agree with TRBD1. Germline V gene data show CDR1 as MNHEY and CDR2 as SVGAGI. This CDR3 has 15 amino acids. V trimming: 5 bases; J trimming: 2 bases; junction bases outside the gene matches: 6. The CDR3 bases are TGTGCCAGCAGTCAAGACAGGGTGGCTGGAAACACCATATATTTT. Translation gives CASSQDRVAGNTIYF.

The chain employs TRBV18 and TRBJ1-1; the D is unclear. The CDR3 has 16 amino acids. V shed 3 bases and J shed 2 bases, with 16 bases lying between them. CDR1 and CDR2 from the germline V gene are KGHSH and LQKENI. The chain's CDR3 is CASSPTERPSNTEAFF. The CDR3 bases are TGTGCCAGCTCACCGACGGAGCGACCCTCCAACACTGAAGCTTTCTTT.

In DNA form, the CDR3 reads TGTGCCAGCTCATCCCGGACGGACTACTACGAGCAGTACTTC. Encoded protein: CASSSRTDYYEQYF. The chain is built from TRBV18 and TRBJ2-5; weak D call: TRBD2 (6 bases). Matching the DNA end better, TRBJ2-7 makes the J call doubtful. The CDR3 is 14 residues long. Germline V CDR1 and CDR2: KGHSH, LQKENI.

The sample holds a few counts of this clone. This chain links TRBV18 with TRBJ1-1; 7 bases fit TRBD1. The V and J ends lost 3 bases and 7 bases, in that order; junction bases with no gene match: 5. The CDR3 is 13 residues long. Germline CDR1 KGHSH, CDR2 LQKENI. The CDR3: CASSPDRMCEAFF. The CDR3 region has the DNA TGTGCCAGCTCACCGGACAGGATGTGTGAAGCTTTCTTT.

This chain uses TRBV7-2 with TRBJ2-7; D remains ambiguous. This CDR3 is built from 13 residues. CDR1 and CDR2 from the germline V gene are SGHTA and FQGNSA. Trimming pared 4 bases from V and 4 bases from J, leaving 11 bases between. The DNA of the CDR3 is TGTGCCAGCAGCTCACACGCCTCTTACGAGCAGTACTTC. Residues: CASSSHASYEQYF.

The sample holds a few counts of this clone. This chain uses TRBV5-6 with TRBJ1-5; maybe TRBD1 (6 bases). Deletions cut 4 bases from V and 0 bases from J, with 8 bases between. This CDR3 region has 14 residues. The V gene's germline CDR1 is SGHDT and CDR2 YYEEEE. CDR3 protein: CASSTGYSNQPQHF. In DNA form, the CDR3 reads TGTGCCAGCAGCACAGGGTATAGCAATCAGCCCCAGCATTTT.

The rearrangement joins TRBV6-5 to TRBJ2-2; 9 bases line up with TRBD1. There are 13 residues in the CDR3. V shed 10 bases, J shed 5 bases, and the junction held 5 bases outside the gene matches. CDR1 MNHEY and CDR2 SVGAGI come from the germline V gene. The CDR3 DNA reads TGTGCCACCCGGACAGGGGAGACCGGGGAGCTGTTTTTT. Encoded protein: CATRTGETGELFF.

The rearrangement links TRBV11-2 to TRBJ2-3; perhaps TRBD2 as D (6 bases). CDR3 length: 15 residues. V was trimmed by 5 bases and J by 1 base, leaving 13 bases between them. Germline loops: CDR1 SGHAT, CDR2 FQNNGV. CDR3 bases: TGTGCCAGCAGCAGCCGGCGGGATGGCACAGATACGCAGTATTTT. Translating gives CASSSRRDGTDTQYF.

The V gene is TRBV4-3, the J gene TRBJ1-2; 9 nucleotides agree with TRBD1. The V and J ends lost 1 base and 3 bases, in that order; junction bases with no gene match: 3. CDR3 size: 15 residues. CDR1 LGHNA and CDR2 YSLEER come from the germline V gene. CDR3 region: CASSQGDRVDYGYTF. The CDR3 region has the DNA TGCGCCAGCAGCCAAGGGGACAGGGTTGACTATGGCTACACCTTC.

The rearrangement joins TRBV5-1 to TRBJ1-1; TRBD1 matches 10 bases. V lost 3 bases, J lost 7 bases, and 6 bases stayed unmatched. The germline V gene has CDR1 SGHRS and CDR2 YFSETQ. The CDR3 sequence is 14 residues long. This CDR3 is CASSSGQGNFEAFF. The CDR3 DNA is TGCGCCAGCAGCTCGGGACAGGGGAATTTTGAAGCTTTCTTT.

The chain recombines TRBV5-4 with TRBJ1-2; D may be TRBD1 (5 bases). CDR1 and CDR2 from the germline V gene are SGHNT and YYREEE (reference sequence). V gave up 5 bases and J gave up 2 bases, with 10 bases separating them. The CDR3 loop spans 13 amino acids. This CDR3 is CASRPTGNYGYTF. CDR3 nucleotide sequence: TGTGCCAGCAGGCCCACAGGAAACTATGGCTACACCTTC.

CDR3 nucleotides: TGTGCCATCAGTGATGGACAGGGGGCGACCGGACTTGGTGCTTTCTTT. This codes for CAISDGQGATGLGAFF. The chain joins TRBV10-3 to TRBJ1-1; TRBD1 aligns across 11 bases. The V gene end was trimmed by 3 bases and the J gene end by 11 bases; junction bases not matched to a gene: 14. Germline CDR1 is ENHRY and CDR2 is SYGVKD. This CDR3 is built from 16 residues.